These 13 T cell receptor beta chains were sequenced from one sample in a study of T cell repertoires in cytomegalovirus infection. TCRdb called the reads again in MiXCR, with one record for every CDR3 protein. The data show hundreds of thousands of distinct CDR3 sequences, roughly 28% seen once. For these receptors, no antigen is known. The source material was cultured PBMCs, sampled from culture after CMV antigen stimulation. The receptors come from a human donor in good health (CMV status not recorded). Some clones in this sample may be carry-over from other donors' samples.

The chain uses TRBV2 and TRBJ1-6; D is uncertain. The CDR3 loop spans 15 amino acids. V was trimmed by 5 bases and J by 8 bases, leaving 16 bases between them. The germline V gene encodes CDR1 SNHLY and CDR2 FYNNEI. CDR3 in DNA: TGTGCCAGCAGTCCCCAGAATCCCTCTGATTCACCCCTCCACTTT. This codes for CASSPQNPSDSPLHF.

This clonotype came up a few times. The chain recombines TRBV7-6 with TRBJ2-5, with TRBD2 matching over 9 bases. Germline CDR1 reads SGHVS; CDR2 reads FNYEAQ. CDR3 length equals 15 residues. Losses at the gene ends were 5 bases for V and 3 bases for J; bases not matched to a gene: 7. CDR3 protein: CASSLLTSGEETQYF. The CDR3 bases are TGTGCCAGCAGCCTCCTGACTAGCGGAGAAGAGACCCAGTACTTC.

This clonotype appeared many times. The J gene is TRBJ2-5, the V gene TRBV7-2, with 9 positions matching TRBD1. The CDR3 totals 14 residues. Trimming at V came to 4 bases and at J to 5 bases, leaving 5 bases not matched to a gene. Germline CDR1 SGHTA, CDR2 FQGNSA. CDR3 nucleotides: TGTGCCAGCAGCTGGACAGGGGCCGAGGAGACCCAGTACTTC. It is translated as CASSWTGAEETQYF. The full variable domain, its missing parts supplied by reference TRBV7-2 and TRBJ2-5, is GAGVSQSPSNKVTEKGKDVELRCDPISGHTALYWYRQSLGQGLEFLIYFQGNSAPDKSGLPSDRFSAERTGGSVSTLTIQRTQQEDSAVYLCASSWTGAEETQYFGPGTRLLVL.

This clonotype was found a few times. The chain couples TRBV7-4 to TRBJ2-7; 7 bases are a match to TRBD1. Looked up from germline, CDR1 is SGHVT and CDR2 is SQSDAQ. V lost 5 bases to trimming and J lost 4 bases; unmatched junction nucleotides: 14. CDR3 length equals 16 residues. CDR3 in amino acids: CASSEYPGTVSYEQYF. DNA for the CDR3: TGTGCCAGCAGCGAATACCCCGGGACAGTATCGTACGAGCAGTACTTC.

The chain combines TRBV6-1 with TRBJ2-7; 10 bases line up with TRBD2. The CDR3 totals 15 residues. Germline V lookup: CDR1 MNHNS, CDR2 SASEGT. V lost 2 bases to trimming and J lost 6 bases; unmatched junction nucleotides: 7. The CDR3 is CASSEPSGRVGEQYF. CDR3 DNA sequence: TGTGCCAGCAGTGAACCTAGCGGGAGAGTGGGCGAGCAGTACTTC.

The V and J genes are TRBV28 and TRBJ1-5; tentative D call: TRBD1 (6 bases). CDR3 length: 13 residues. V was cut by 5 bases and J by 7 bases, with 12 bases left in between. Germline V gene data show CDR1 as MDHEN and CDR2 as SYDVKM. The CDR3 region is CASSEGGEQPQHF. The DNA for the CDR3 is TGTGCCAGCAGTGAAGGGGGAGAGCAGCCCCAGCATTTT.

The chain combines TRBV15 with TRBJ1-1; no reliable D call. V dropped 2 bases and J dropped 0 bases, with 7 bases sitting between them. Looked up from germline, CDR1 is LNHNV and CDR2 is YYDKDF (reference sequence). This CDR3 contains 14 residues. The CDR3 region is CATSRIPLNTEAFF. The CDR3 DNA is TGTGCCACCAGCAGAATTCCGTTGAACACTGAAGCTTTCTTT.

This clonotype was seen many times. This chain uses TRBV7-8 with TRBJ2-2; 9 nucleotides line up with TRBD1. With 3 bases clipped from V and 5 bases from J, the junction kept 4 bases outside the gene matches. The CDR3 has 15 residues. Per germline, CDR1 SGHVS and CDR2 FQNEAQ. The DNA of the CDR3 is TGTGCCAGCAGCTTTGGGGACAGGGTGACCGGGGAGCTGTTTTTT. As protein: CASSFGDRVTGELFF.

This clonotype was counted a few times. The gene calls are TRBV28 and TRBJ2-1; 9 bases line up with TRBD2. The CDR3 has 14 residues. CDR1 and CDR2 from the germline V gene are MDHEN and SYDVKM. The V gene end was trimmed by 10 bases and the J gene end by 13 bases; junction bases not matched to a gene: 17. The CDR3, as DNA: TGTGCCACCCGGACTAGCGTGAGTCGTTTGGGACAGTTCTTC. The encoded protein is CATRTSVSRLGQFF. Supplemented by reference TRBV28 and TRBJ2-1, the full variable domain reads DVKVTQSSRYLVKRTGEKVFLECVQDMDHENMFWYRQDPGLGLRLIYFSYDVKMKEKGDIPEGYSVSREKKERFSLILESASTNQTSMYLCATRTSVSRLGQFFGPGTRLTVL.

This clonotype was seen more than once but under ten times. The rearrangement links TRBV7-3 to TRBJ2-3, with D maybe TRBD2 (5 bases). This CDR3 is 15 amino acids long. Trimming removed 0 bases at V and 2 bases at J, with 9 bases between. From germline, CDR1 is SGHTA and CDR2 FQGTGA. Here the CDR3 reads CASSLTSAYTDTQYF. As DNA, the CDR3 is TGTGCCAGCAGCTTAACTAGCGCCTACACAGATACGCAGTATTTT.

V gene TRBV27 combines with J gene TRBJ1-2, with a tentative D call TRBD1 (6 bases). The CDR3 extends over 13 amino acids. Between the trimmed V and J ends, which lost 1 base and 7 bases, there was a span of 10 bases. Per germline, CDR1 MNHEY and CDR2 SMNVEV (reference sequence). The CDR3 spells CASSLFGQSGYTF. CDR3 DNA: TGTGCCAGCAGTTTATTCGGACAGAGTGGCTACACCTTC.

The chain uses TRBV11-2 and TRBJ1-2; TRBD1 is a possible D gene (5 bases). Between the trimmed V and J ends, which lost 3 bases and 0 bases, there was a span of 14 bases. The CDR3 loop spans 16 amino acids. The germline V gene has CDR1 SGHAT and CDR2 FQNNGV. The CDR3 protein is CASSFWGRETNYGYTF. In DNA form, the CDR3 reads TGTGCCAGCAGCTTCTGGGGCAGGGAGACTAACTATGGCTACACCTTC.

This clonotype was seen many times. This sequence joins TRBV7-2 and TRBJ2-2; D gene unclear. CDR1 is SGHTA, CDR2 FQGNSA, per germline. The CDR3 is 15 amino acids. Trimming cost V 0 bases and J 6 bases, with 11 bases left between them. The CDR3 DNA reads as TGTGCCAGCAGCTTAGCCTACCCGGTGGCCGGGGAGCTGTTTTTT. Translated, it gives CASSLAYPVAGELFF.